This T cell receptor beta chain was captured in a study of blood T cell repertoires in COVID-19. About the study: COVID-19 samples, acute and convalescent, were from the United States, Italy and Spain. Sources were T cells, B-cell-depleted T cells, or PBMCs; the material itself was cDNA or gDNA.

V was clipped by 5 bases and J by 5 bases, with 15 bases between them. The germline gives CDR1 SGHRS, CDR2 YFSETQ. The length of the CDR3 is 14 residues. The data were produced by immunoSEQ multiplex PCR, yet TCRdb's version contains in-frame clones alone and is incomplete. Among roughly 100,000 clones listed, around 85% were seen once. The TCR comes from a woman aged 80 or over with active or convalescent COVID-19. J is TRBJ2-3 and V is TRBV5-1; weak D call: TRBD1 (5 bases). What was sequenced was peripheral blood. This CDR3 is CASSPLGPLDTQYF. CDR3 bases: TGCGCCAGCAGTCCCTTGGGGCCGTTAGATACGCAGTATTTT.